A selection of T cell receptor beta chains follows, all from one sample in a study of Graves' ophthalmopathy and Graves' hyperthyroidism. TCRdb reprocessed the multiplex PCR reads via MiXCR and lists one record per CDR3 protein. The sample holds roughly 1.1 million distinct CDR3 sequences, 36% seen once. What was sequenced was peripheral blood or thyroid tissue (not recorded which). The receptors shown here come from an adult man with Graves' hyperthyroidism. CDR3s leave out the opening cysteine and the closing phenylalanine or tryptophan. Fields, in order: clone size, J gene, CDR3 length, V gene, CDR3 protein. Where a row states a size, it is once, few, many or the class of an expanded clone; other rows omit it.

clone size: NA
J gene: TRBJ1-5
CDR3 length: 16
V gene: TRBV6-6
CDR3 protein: ASSYPDISTGEDQPQH

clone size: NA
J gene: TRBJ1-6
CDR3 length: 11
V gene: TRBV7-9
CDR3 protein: ASSQDQVSPPH

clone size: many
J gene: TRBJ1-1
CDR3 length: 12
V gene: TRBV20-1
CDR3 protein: SAREVRMNTEAF

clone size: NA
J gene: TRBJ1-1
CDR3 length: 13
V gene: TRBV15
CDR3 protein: ATSRDYRGLAEAF

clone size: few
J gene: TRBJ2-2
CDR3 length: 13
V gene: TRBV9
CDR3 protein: ASKGSGGNTGELF

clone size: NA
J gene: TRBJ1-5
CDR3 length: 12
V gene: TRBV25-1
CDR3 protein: ASSGGNYEQPQH

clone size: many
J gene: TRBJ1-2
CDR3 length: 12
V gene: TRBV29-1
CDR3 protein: SVSQGSGLYGYT

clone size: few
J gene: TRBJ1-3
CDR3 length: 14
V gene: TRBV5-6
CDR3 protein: ASSNPGAHSGNTIY

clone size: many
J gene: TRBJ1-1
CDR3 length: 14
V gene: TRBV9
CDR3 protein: ASSVSRTLMNTEAF

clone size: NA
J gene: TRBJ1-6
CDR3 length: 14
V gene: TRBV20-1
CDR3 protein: SAGNRGGLTDSPLH

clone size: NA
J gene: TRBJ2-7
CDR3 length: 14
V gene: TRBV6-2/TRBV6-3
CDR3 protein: ASSHPPGQVRRGQY

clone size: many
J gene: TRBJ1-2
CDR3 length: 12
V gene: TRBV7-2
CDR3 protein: ASSTPGGFWGYT

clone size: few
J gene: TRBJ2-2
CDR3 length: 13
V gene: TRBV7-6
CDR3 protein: ATPRKGDRTGELF